Presented here are 17 T cell receptor beta chains from one specimen sequenced in a study of T cells in Graves' hyperthyroidism and ophthalmopathy. It was RNA transcripts that yielded the amplified TCR beta CDR3 regions. The HTBI primer set was used in a first-round RT-PCR of the TCR CDR3. TCRdb reanalysed the multiplex PCR reads using MiXCR and keeps one entry per CDR3 protein. Counted here are 500,000 to 600,000 distinct CDR3 sequences, about 45% occurring once; the ten biggest clones make up about two fifths. Sequences were obtained from peripheral blood or thyroid tissue (not recorded which). The source is an adult woman with Graves' disease, either hyperthyroidism or ophthalmopathy (not recorded which).

The genes are TRBV7-9 and TRBJ2-6; D possibly uses TRBD1 or TRBD2 (5 bases each). V gave up 7 bases and J gave up 4 bases, with 17 bases separating them. This CDR3 is 16 amino acids long. Germline CDR1 SEHNR, CDR2 FQNEAQ (reference sequence). CDR3 loop: CASNSPRGAGANVLTF. As DNA, the CDR3 is TGTGCCAGCAATTCACCGAGGGGAGCCGGGGCCAACGTCCTGACTTTC.

CDR3 in amino acids: CASSSGGTSYEQYF. The CDR3 DNA reads TGTGCCAGCAGCTCAGGCGGGACCAGCTACGAGCAGTACTTC. This sequence joins TRBV7-2 and TRBJ2-7; D perhaps matches TRBD2 (6 bases). CDR3 length equals 14 residues. V lost 4 bases to trimming and J lost 3 bases, with 13 bases between them. Germline V lookup: CDR1 SGHTA, CDR2 FQGNSA.

As regards this clonotype: The CDR3 end shows no conserved phenylalanine or tryptophan, and so a read error is likely. V gene TRBV10-2 combines with J gene TRBJ1-5; the D gene is possibly TRBD1 (6 bases). Germline CDR1 reads WSHSY; CDR2 reads SAAADI. V dropped 2 bases and J dropped 5 bases, with 10 bases sitting between them. The CDR3 contains 14 residues. CDR3 DNA: TGCGCCAGCAGTGAGGGGGGGGGCGATCAGCCCCAGCATTCT. Its protein product is CASSEGGGDQPQHS.

This clonotype was picked up a small number of times. Here the CDR3 DNA reads TGTGCCAGCAGCTTGGAGGCACCGTTCCTTAACTATGGCTACACCTTC. Its translation is CASSLEAPFLNYGYTF. The rearrangement uses TRBV7-2 and TRBJ1-2; D gene uncertain. The germline V and J ends were trimmed by 3 bases and 1 base, with 15 bases remaining between them. The CDR3 totals 16 residues. Germline V lookup: CDR1 SGHTA, CDR2 FQGNSA.

For this clonotype: Relative to the germline gene, one junction end is altered; a read error may explain this. This chain links TRBV7-6 with TRBJ2-5, with 10 bases that match TRBD2. The CDR3 length is 16 residues. CDR1 SGHVS and CDR2 FNYEAQ come from the germline V gene. Here the CDR3 DNA reads TGTGCCAGCAGCTTAGGTCTAGCGGGAGAATCTGAGACCCGGTACTTC. This encodes CASSLGLAGESETRYF.

The chain joins TRBV7-3 to TRBJ1-6; D uncertain. The CDR3 runs to 14 residues. Trimming removed 3 bases from V and 6 bases from J, with 9 bases in between. Germline CDR1 and CDR2: SGHTA and FQGTGA. CDR3 sequence: CASSFGQINSPLHF. The CDR3 DNA sequence: TGTGCCAGCAGCTTCGGTCAAATTAATTCACCCCTCCACTTT.

The chain carries TRBV10-3 and TRBJ2-7; D gene unclear. V lost 4 bases and J 7 bases, leaving 11 bases between the germline ends. The germline gives CDR1 ENHRY, CDR2 SYGVKD. The length of the CDR3 is 12 residues. CDR3 sequence: CAISGRYEEQYF. The CDR3 bases are TGTGCCATCAGTGGCCGCTACGAGGAGCAGTACTTC.

The V and J genes are TRBV7-6 and TRBJ1-1; D is unresolved. Germline CDR1 reads SGHVS; CDR2 reads FNYEAQ. The CDR3 has 14 amino acids. V was pared by 5 bases and J by 4 bases, with 14 bases between. The CDR3: CASSPGRAGTEAFF. Written as DNA, the CDR3 is TGTGCCAGCAGCCCTGGGCGGGCGGGCACTGAAGCTTTCTTT.

The chain combines TRBV7-9 with TRBJ2-7; D gene unclear. Trimming shortened V by 4 bases and J by 7 bases, and 8 bases separated the two germline ends. The CDR3 is 11 residues long. Germline V gives CDR1 SEHNR, CDR2 FQNEAQ (reference sequence). CDR3 region: CASSSLWEQYF. The CDR3 coding sequence is TGTGCCAGCAGCTCCCTATGGGAGCAGTACTTC.

V usage is TRBV20-1 and J usage is TRBJ1-5, with D perhaps TRBD1 (5 bases). The CDR3 is 14 amino acids. The germline CDR1 and CDR2 sequences are DFQATT and SNEGSKA (reference sequence). Trimming shortened V by 5 bases and J by 0 bases, and 11 bases separated the two germline ends. CDR3 amino acids: CSADRQYSNQPQHF. The CDR3 DNA follows: TGCAGTGCTGACAGACAGTATAGCAATCAGCCCCAGCATTTT.

Details on this clonotype: Compared with germline, one end of the junction differs, possibly owing to a read error. The chain has TRBV20-1 and TRBJ1-2; 10 bases map to TRBD1. This CDR3 has 12 amino acids. The V gene's germline CDR1 is DFQATT and CDR2 SNEGSKA (reference sequence). The CDR3 sequence is CSARQGAGGYIF. In DNA form, the CDR3 reads TGCAGTGCGCGACAGGGGGCGGGTGGCTACATCTTC.

Turning to this clonotype: A much larger clone is a single base away; this may be a read error. Given the absence of the conserved phenylalanine or tryptophan at the CDR3 end, a read error is likely. This sequence joins TRBV4-1 and TRBJ1-1; D remains unclear. V gave up 4 bases and J gave up 6 bases, with 15 bases separating them. The CDR3 sequence is 14 residues long. The germline gives CDR1 MGHRA, CDR2 YSYEKL. CDR3 bases: TGCGCCAGCAGCCCAGGCCCTTTCGTGGCTGAAGCTTTCCTT. As protein: CASSPGPFVAEAFL.

V is TRBV29-1 and J is TRBJ1-1; D is uncertain. CDR1 SQVTM and CDR2 ANQGSEA come from the germline V gene. The CDR3 is 13 residues long. V was cut by 4 bases and J by 2 bases, with 11 bases left in between. CDR3 in DNA: TGCAGCGTTGTAATTGGCGGAAACACTGAAGCTTTCTTT. It encodes CSVVIGGNTEAFF.

This clonotype was observed many times. The V gene is TRBV11-2, the J gene TRBJ1-1; D possibly corresponds to TRBD1 (6 bases). The CDR3 has 16 amino acids. CDR1 is SGHAT, CDR2 FQNNGV, per germline. Deletions cut 1 base from V and 0 bases from J, with 12 bases between. The CDR3, as DNA: TGTGCCAGCAGCTTAGCCCGGACAGCTATGAACACTGAAGCTTTCTTT. It yields the protein CASSLARTAMNTEAFF.

The CDR3 loop reads CASIPAGQGAWGYTF. The CDR3 nucleotides read TGTGCCAGTATACCGGCCGGACAGGGGGCATGGGGCTACACCTTC. This chain uses TRBV19 with TRBJ1-2, with 11 positions matching TRBD1. V lost 7 bases to trimming and J lost 8 bases; unmatched junction nucleotides: 12. The CDR3 extends over 15 amino acids. From germline, CDR1 is LNHDA and CDR2 SQIVND (reference sequence).

This clonotype was seen only once. The chain combines TRBV10-3 with TRBJ2-3; D is perhaps TRBD2 (6 bases). V was clipped by 0 bases and J by 3 bases, with 10 bases between them. The CDR3 has 15 amino acids. Germline CDR1 reads ENHRY; CDR2 reads SYGVKD. Here the CDR3 reads CAISESLLATDTQYF. CDR3 in DNA: TGTGCCATCAGTGAGTCGCTTCTAGCGACAGATACGCAGTATTTT.

This clonotype appeared a few times. This chain uses TRBV7-2 with TRBJ2-7; D is undetermined. CDR1 is SGHTA, CDR2 FQGNSA, per germline. The V end was cut by 5 bases, the J end by 0 bases, with 14 bases between. This CDR3 is built from 15 residues. CDR3 residues: CASSRVLQSSYEQYF. The DNA of the CDR3 is TGTGCCAGCAGCCGCGTCCTCCAGAGCTCCTACGAGCAGTACTTC.